This T cell receptor (beta chain) is drawn from a study of CD8 T cells in Susac syndrome. The CDR3 spans 12 residues. V was cut by 2 bases and J by 7 bases, with 8 bases left in between. Germline V CDR1 and CDR2: MNHEY, SVGEGT. CD8+ and CD4+ T cells from blood underwent TCR beta sequencing, which was carried out in a high-throughput format. The multiple sclerosis controls comprised treatment-naive patients whose relapsing-remitting disease was stable or active. Negative isolation yielded CD4+ and CD8+ T cells, and FACS enriched TEMRA cells. RNA totalling roughly 0.5 to 1 ug underwent reverse transcription with random hexamers. Coverage of TCR beta CDR3 amplification by immunoSEQ multiplex PCR extended to 54 Vbeta and 13 Jbeta. TCRdb re-derived calls from the immunoSEQ multiplex PCR reads in MiXCR, one entry per CDR3 protein. The table includes around 140,000 distinct CDR3 sequences, around 75% detected once.

This clonotype was counted between two and nine times. The V call is TRBV6-2 or TRBV6-3, the J call TRBJ1-1; TRBD1 might be the D (5 bases). The sequence came from a human donor with multiple sclerosis. The specimen was CD8+ T cells from PBMCs. The CDR3 here is CASSYQGGEAFF. CDR3 bases: TGTGCCAGCAGTTACCAGGGTGGTGAAGCTTTCTTT.